This T cell receptor (beta chain) was sequenced in a study of technical replicates of blood from a handful of donors. There are 19 residues in the CDR3. Germline V gene lookup returns CDR1 SGHVS and CDR2 FQNEAQ. V lost 1 base, J lost 0 bases, and 9 bases stayed unmatched. Generated by immunoSEQ multiplex PCR, the TCRdb table keeps only in-frame clones and is missing some. This table has tens of thousands of clones, nearly 97% appearing once. The sequenced sample was T cells isolated from PBMCs. This receptor was taken from a human donor in good health. V gene TRBV7-8 combines with J gene TRBJ2-1, with 10 bases lining up with TRBD2. The CDR3 here is CASSLEREGKMSSYNEQFF. The DNA of the CDR3 is TGTGCCAGCAGCTTAGAGCGGGAGGGAAAAATGAGCTCCTACAATGAGCAGTTCTTC.